These 30 T cell receptor beta chains were all obtained from the same sample, sequenced in a study of T cells in narcolepsy. Only in-frame clones appear in the TCRdb table, and some are missing; sequencing was by immunoSEQ multiplex PCR. The sample holds about 40,000 clones, approximately 90% seen once. Sequencing was carried out using CD45RA- memory CD4+ T cells from PBMCs. All receptors derive from a human donor with narcolepsy.

The V call is TRBV30, the J call TRBJ1-1; D ambiguous. The CDR3 extends over 13 amino acids. Germline CDR1 and CDR2: GTSNPN and SVGIG (reference sequence). V was cut by 0 bases and J by 4 bases, with 9 bases left in between. CDR3 sequence: CAWSVREGTEAFF. CDR3 DNA: TGTGCCTGGAGTGTACGAGAGGGCACTGAAGCTTTCTTT.

The V gene is TRBV11-1, the J gene TRBJ2-1, with 9 bases that match TRBD1. CDR1 is SGHAT, CDR2 FQDESV, per germline (reference sequence). The CDR3 has 15 residues. V lost 3 bases and J lost 7; bases outside the gene matches: 7. For the CDR3, the DNA is TGTGCCAGCAGCTTTGAACAGGGGGCGCGTAATGAGCAGTTCTTC. Its translation: CASSFEQGARNEQFF. Full variable domain (outside the CDR3, taken from reference TRBV11-1 and TRBJ2-1): EAEVAQSPRYKITEKSQAVAFWCDPISGHATLYWYRQILGQGPELLVQFQDESVVDDSQLPKDRFSAERLKGVDSTLKIQPAELGDSAMYLCASSFEQGARNEQFFGPGTRLTVL.

This chain joins TRBV6-1 and TRBJ2-7, with a tentative D call TRBD1 (6 bases). The ends were cut back, 8 bases at V and 0 bases at J, with 11 bases in the middle. This CDR3 spans 13 amino acids. Germline-derived CDR1 and CDR2 are MNHNS and SASEGT. CDR3 region: CASDRYSSYEQYF. The CDR3 DNA reads as TGTGCCAGCGACAGGTACAGCTCCTACGAGCAGTACTTC.

The V gene is TRBV28, the J gene TRBJ2-5, with D tentatively TRBD1 or TRBD2 (6 bases each). Trimming took off 10 bases at V and 8 bases at J, with 17 bases between the two ends. The CDR3 covers 12 residues. Per germline, CDR1 MDHEN and CDR2 SYDVKM. The CDR3 DNA reads TGTGCCACCCAAGGGGGGATTACAACCCAGTACTTC. Protein sequence: CATQGGITTQYF.

This chain connects TRBV18 to TRBJ1-1; D is ambiguous. The CDR3 has 14 amino acids. Trimming stripped 0 bases from V and 6 bases from J, with 11 bases between. CDR1 and CDR2 from the germline V gene are KGHSH and LQKENI. In nucleotides, the CDR3 is TGTGCCAGCTCACCACCATCCGGGTTCTCTGAAGCTTTCTTT. Translating it yields CASSPPSGFSEAFF.

This clone showed up just once. This chain's CDR3 is CASSLGAKGNEQFF. CDR3 nucleotide sequence: TGTGCCAGCAGCTTGGGGGCCAAGGGCAATGAGCAGTTCTTC. The rearrangement links TRBV7-9 to TRBJ2-1; possibly TRBD1 for D (6 bases). V was pared by 3 bases and J by 6 bases, with 12 bases between. This CDR3 spans 14 amino acids. Germline CDR1 reads SEHNR; CDR2 reads FQNEAQ (reference sequence). Full variable domain (missing parts from reference TRBV7-9 and TRBJ2-1): DTGVSQNPRHKITKRGQNVTFRCDPISEHNRLYWYRQTLGQGPEFLTYFQNEAQLEKSRLLSDRFSAERPKGSFSTLEIQRTEQGDSAMYLCASSLGAKGNEQFFGPGTRLTVL.

The V call is TRBV6-1, the J call TRBJ2-7; D gene unclear. V lost 3 bases, J lost 2 bases, and 20 bases lay in between. Germline lookup yields CDR1 MNHNS and CDR2 SASEGT. The CDR3 length is 17 residues. In DNA form, the CDR3 reads TGTGCCAGCAGTGATAGTCCCTTTATAGGTTCAACCTACGAGCAGTACTTC. Amino acids: CASSDSPFIGSTYEQYF.

This chain connects TRBV29-1 to TRBJ1-5, with TRBD1 as a possible D gene (6 bases). The germline V gene has CDR1 SQVTM and CDR2 ANQGSEA. This CDR3 is 13 amino acids long. V was trimmed by 6 bases and J by 2 bases, leaving 11 bases between them. The CDR3 nucleotides read TGCAGCGTCACCGCAGGGGGCAATCAGCCCCAGCATTTT. It specifies CSVTAGGNQPQHF.

The table lists this clone with a few counts. The V gene is TRBV9, the J gene TRBJ1-6, with D unresolved. V was trimmed by 0 bases and J by 9 bases, leaving 10 bases between them. Germline CDR1 and CDR2: SGDLS and YYNGEE. The CDR3 consists of 14 residues. DNA of the CDR3: TGTGCCAGCAGCGTAGGGATCGGAGGTTCACCCCTCCACTTT. Encoded protein: CASSVGIGGSPLHF.

The V and J genes are TRBV10-3 and TRBJ2-3; D is uncertain. The V and J ends lost 3 bases and 4 bases respectively, with 14 bases between them. This CDR3 comprises 15 residues. Per germline, CDR1 ENHRY and CDR2 SYGVKD. Here the CDR3 DNA reads TGTGCCATCAGTGACTCGAGGCAGAGATCAGATACGCAGTATTTT. Translated: CAISDSRQRSDTQYF.

This chain joins TRBV13 and TRBJ2-4; 9 bases match TRBD1. Germline-derived CDR1 and CDR2 are PRHDT and FYEKMQ (reference sequence). Trimming cost V 6 bases and J 9 bases; bases outside gene matches: 9. This CDR3 has 14 residues. The CDR3 protein is CASRPTGGGSIQYF. In DNA form, the CDR3 reads TGTGCCAGCAGACCTACAGGGGGCGGGAGCATTCAGTACTTC.

Turning to this clone: At one end the junction does not follow the germline gene, possibly because of a read error. The chain carries TRBV7-2 and TRBJ2-7, with D perhaps being TRBD1 or TRBD2 (6 bases each). Germline-derived CDR1 and CDR2 are SGHTA and FQGNSA. The CDR3 extends over 12 amino acids. CDR3 residues: CASSLGPGAYLF. In nucleotides, the CDR3 is TGTGCCAGCAGCTTAGGACCGGGGGCTTACCTCTTC.

This clone was observed a single time. V gene TRBV11-2 combines with J gene TRBJ2-4; D unclear. The CDR3 extends over 14 amino acids. V gave up 7 bases and J gave up 1 base, with 11 bases separating them. Germline V gene lookup returns CDR1 SGHAT and CDR2 FQNNGV. The CDR3 spells CASNKRVAKNIQYF. The CDR3 DNA follows: TGTGCCAGCAACAAAAGGGTGGCCAAAAACATTCAGTACTTC.

This rearrangement joins TRBV2 to TRBJ1-2; D remains unclear. Trimming shortened V by 8 bases and J by 3 bases, and 13 bases separated the two germline ends. This CDR3 contains 13 residues. Germline V gives CDR1 SNHLY, CDR2 FYNNEI. The CDR3 sequence: CASVSAGDYGYTF. The CDR3 DNA follows: TGTGCCAGCGTATCGGCGGGAGACTATGGCTACACCTTC.

V gene TRBV5-1 combines with J gene TRBJ2-3; 8 bases align to TRBD2. Losses at the gene ends were 0 bases for V and 2 bases for J; bases not matched to a gene: 5. CDR1 and CDR2 from the germline V gene are SGHRS and YFSETQ. CDR3 size: 16 residues. The CDR3 sequence is CASSLERGPPTDTQYF. CDR3 coding DNA: TGCGCCAGCAGCTTGGAGCGGGGGCCCCCCACAGATACGCAGTATTTT.

The rearrangement joins TRBV7-3 to TRBJ2-2, with a tentative D call TRBD1 (6 bases). V lost 5 bases, J lost 6 bases, and 16 bases lay in between. The CDR3 consists of 15 residues. Germline V gene data show CDR1 as SGHTA and CDR2 as FQGTGA. As DNA, the CDR3 is TGTGCCAGCAGCACACCGTTACAGGGACCCGGGGAGCTGTTTTTT. This translates into CASSTPLQGPGELFF.

The count of this clone is one. The chain carries TRBV5-1 and TRBJ2-3; tentatively, D is TRBD2 (5 bases). V was cut by 5 bases and J by 6 bases, with 13 bases left in between. Germline V gives CDR1 SGHRS, CDR2 YFSETQ. The CDR3 consists of 13 residues. The CDR3 spells CASRDLSGDTQYF. DNA for the CDR3: TGCGCCAGCAGGGACCTATCGGGGGATACGCAGTATTTT.

The chain uses TRBV18 and TRBJ1-1; no firm D call. The CDR3 contains 13 residues. Germline CDR1 reads KGHSH; CDR2 reads LQKENI. Trimming removed 2 bases at V and 1 base at J, with 5 bases between. The CDR3 region is CASSPAENTEAFF. The CDR3 coding sequence is TGTGCCAGCTCACCAGCCGAGAACACTGAAGCTTTCTTT.

J is TRBJ2-3 and V is TRBV2, with 8 positions matching TRBD1. CDR3 length: 14 amino acids. Germline V gene lookup returns CDR1 SNHLY and CDR2 FYNNEI. The ends lost 7 bases at V and 2 bases at J; junction bases unmatched: 5. The CDR3 protein is CASNRQGYTDTQYF. The CDR3 region has the DNA TGTGCCAGCAATAGACAGGGGTACACAGATACGCAGTATTTT.

This clone was counted once. The genes are TRBV5-4 and TRBJ1-2; D might be TRBD1 (5 bases). CDR3 size: 15 residues. Trimming removed 4 bases at V and 1 base at J, with 14 bases between. The V gene's germline CDR1 is SGHNT and CDR2 YYREEE (reference sequence). The CDR3 reads CASSLAGHLNYGYTF. The DNA of the CDR3 is TGTGCCAGCAGCCTTGCCGGACACCTTAACTATGGCTACACCTTC. Supplemented by reference TRBV5-4 and TRBJ1-2, the full variable domain reads ETGVTQSPTHLIKTRGQQVTLRCSSQSGHNTVSWYQQALGQGPQFIFQYYREEENGRGNFPPRFSGLQFPNYSSELNVNALELDDSALYLCASSLAGHLNYGYTFGSGTRLTVV.

The chain carries TRBV12-5 and TRBJ1-2, with 7 positions matching TRBD1. Germline CDR1 reads LGHNT; CDR2 reads FRNRAP. With V trimmed by 3 bases and J by 4 bases, 5 bases remained unmatched. The CDR3 contains 14 residues. CDR3 amino acids: CASGLQQGFYGYTF. The CDR3 DNA reads TGTGCTAGTGGTTTACAACAGGGGTTCTATGGCTACACCTTC.

V usage is TRBV5-8 and J usage is TRBJ2-1; D gene unclear. Germline V gene data show CDR1 as SGHTS and CDR2 as YDEGEE. Trimming took 4 bases from V and 9 from J, leaving 20 bases between them. CDR3 length equals 15 residues. The CDR3 DNA follows: TGTGCCAGCAGCGGCAACCGGGTCCTCGAATTTGAGCAGTTCTTC. Its protein product is CASSGNRVLEFEQFF. Based on the CDR3 plus reference TRBV5-8 and TRBJ2-1, the full variable domain is EAGVTQSPTHLIKTRGQQATLRCSPISGHTSVYWYQQALGLGLQFLLWYDEGEERNRGNFPPRFSGRQFPNYSSELNVNALELEDSALYLCASSGNRVLEFEQFFGPGTRLTVL.

The rearrangement links TRBV11-3 to TRBJ2-1; TRBD2 is a possible D gene (6 bases). The CDR3 spans 14 residues. CDR1 is SGHNT and CDR2 is YENEEA in the germline V gene. V lost 6 bases, J lost 8 bases, and 17 bases lay in between. Here the CDR3 DNA reads TGTGCCAGCAGACCTGGGAGGCCGCACTATGAGCAGTTCTTC. Translated: CASRPGRPHYEQFF.

The chain carries TRBV6-1 and TRBJ1-2; no clear D. Germline lookup yields CDR1 MNHNS and CDR2 SASEGT. The CDR3 has 14 residues. V was cut by 1 base and J by 5 bases, with 11 bases left in between. The CDR3 DNA reads as TGTGCCAGCAGTGAAGAAGGCAGTTGGTATGGCTACACCTTC. Translated: CASSEEGSWYGYTF.

This clone was counted once. The chain employs TRBV12-5 and TRBJ1-5; possible D gene TRBD1, 6 bases. The CDR3 sequence is 19 residues long. Germline V CDR1 and CDR2: LGHNT, FRNRAP. The germline V and J ends were trimmed by 3 bases and 0 bases, with 21 bases remaining between them. The CDR3: CASGFTGGGLGYSNQPQHF. The CDR3 DNA is TGTGCTAGTGGTTTTACGGGCGGGGGGCTGGGATATAGCAATCAGCCCCAGCATTTT. Supplemented by reference TRBV12-5 and TRBJ1-5, the full variable domain reads DARVTQTPRHKVTEMGQEVTMRCQPILGHNTVFWYRQTMMQGLELLAYFRNRAPLDDSGMPKDRFSAEMPDATLATLKIQPSEPRDSAVYFCASGFTGGGLGYSNQPQHFGDGTRLSIL.

The V call is TRBV6-5, the J call TRBJ1-2; the match to TRBD1 covers 8 bases. V was clipped by 2 bases and J by 7 bases; unmatched bases: 12. The CDR3 is made up of 16 amino acids. The germline CDR1 and CDR2 sequences are MNHEY and SVGAGI. In DNA, the CDR3 is TGTGCCAGCAGTTACAGCCAGGGGGCAGGGGCAGGTGGCTACACCTTC. Translation gives CASSYSQGAGAGGYTF.

The gene calls are TRBV9 and TRBJ1-4; D is uncertain. This CDR3 spans 18 amino acids. V was cut by 4 bases and J by 0 bases, with 19 bases left in between. The V gene's germline CDR1 is SGDLS and CDR2 YYNGEE. CDR3 sequence: CASSQGLFKSSTNEKLFF. In nucleotides, the CDR3 is TGTGCCAGCAGCCAAGGGCTTTTTAAGTCCTCAACTAATGAAAAACTGTTTTTT.

The chain has TRBV6-5 and TRBJ2-3; 8 bases are a match to TRBD1. There are 16 residues in the CDR3. Germline V gene lookup returns CDR1 MNHEY and CDR2 SVGAGI. The V and J ends lost 1 base and 0 bases, in that order; junction bases with no gene match: 3. The CDR3 reads CASSYYRGTSTDTQYF. The CDR3 coding sequence is TGTGCCAGCAGTTACTACAGGGGGACTAGCACAGATACGCAGTATTTT.

J is TRBJ2-5 and V is TRBV4-2, with D possibly matching TRBD2 (6 bases). V was pared by 0 bases and J by 2 bases, with 16 bases between. Germline V gene lookup returns CDR1 LGHNA and CDR2 YNFKEQ. This CDR3 spans 17 amino acids. The CDR3 protein is CASSQDGRSGLQETQYF. The CDR3 nucleotides read TGTGCCAGCAGCCAAGATGGGAGGTCGGGGCTACAAGAGACCCAGTACTTC.

V gene TRBV19 combines with J gene TRBJ2-5; TRBD1 or TRBD2 may be the D gene (6 bases each). This CDR3 comprises 13 residues. Germline V gene lookup returns CDR1 LNHDA and CDR2 SQIVND (reference sequence). Deletions cut 5 bases from V and 4 bases from J, with 11 bases between. CDR3 nucleotide sequence: TGTGCCAGTAGTGGGGGGCCCGTAGAGACCCAGTACTTC. Encoded protein: CASSGGPVETQYF.